The next 18 T cell receptor beta chains were all read from a single sample in a study of cytomegalovirus exposure and HLA in healthy donors. The PCR was carried out with 60 Vbeta primers and 13 Jbeta primers. Data came from immunoSEQ multiplex PCR; TCRdb stores just in-frame clones and leaves some out. The table shows about 140,000 clones, with approximately 81% occurring only once. The material sequenced was PBMCs. The receptors were gathered from a woman aged 40 to 50 in good health and CMV-seropositive.

The chain couples TRBV4-3 to TRBJ1-2; 7 bases fit TRBD1. The CDR3 totals 14 residues. After removal of 1 base from V and 2 bases from J, the junction contained 1 base not matched to a gene. Germline lookup yields CDR1 LGHNA and CDR2 YSLEER. The CDR3 DNA reads as TGCGCCAGCAGCCAAGCGGGACAGAACTATGGCTACACCTTC. As protein: CASSQAGQNYGYTF.

The chain couples TRBV5-1 to TRBJ1-2; 9 positions match TRBD1. V gave up 3 bases and J gave up 9 bases; unmatched junction bases: 6. The CDR3 runs to 13 residues. Germline V gene sequence: CDR1 SGHRS, CDR2 YFSETQ. CDR3 sequence reads: CASSSSQGASYTF. In nucleotides, the CDR3 is TGCGCCAGCAGCTCGTCACAGGGGGCGAGCTACACCTTC.

This chain links TRBV28 with TRBJ2-4, with D perhaps TRBD2 (6 bases). The CDR3 spans 17 residues. Trimming removed 8 bases at V and 4 bases at J, with 24 bases between. The germline gives CDR1 MDHEN, CDR2 SYDVKM. The DNA of the CDR3 is TGTGCCAGCGGAGACGCCCCACGAGGGACTCGTAAAAACATTCAGTACTTC. It codes for CASGDAPRGTRKNIQYF.

This clone was counted between two and nine times. Other DNA sequences within the sample encode an identical CDR3. The rearrangement links TRBV5-1 to TRBJ2-7; TRBD1 agrees at 10 bases. CDR1 and CDR2 from the germline V gene are SGHRS and YFSETQ. V gave up 3 bases and J gave up 1 base; unmatched junction bases: 4. The length of the CDR3 is 15 residues. The CDR3 DNA is TGCGCCAGCAGCTACGGACAGGGGGTATCCTACGAGCAGTACTTC. Its protein is CASSYGQGVSYEQYF.

The J gene is TRBJ1-2, the V gene TRBV6-5, with 10 bases lining up with TRBD1. Looked up from germline, CDR1 is MNHEY and CDR2 is SVGAGI. V was clipped by 7 bases and J by 2 bases; unmatched bases: 7. The CDR3 has 15 amino acids. CDR3 in DNA: TGTGCCAGCAAGGAGGACAGGGGGTCAAACTATGGCTACACCTTC. Amino acid sequence: CASKEDRGSNYGYTF.

The CDR3, as DNA: TGTGCCAGCAGCGATATCGGACAGCCTACCGGCTATGGCTACACCTTC. Translated: CASSDIGQPTGYGYTF. The chain recombines TRBV9 with TRBJ1-2, with a weak D call TRBD1 (6 bases). Trimming cost V 3 bases and J 4 bases, with 19 bases left between them. Germline V gene lookup returns CDR1 SGDLS and CDR2 YYNGEE. There are 16 residues in the CDR3. The full variable domain, completed using reference TRBV9 and TRBJ1-2, is DSGVTQTPKHLITATGQRVTLRCSPRSGDLSVYWYQQSLDQGLQFLIQYYNGEERAKGNILERFSAQQFPDLHSELNLSSLELGDSALYFCASSDIGQPTGYGYTFGSGTRLTVV.

V usage is TRBV5-1 and J usage is TRBJ2-7, with 8 bases that match TRBD1. V shed 0 bases, J shed 3 bases, and the junction held 2 bases outside the gene matches. The CDR3 contains 14 residues. Germline CDR1 and CDR2: SGHRS and YFSETQ. CDR3 protein: CASSLGDRGYEQYF. The CDR3 bases are TGCGCCAGCAGCTTGGGAGACAGGGGCTACGAGCAGTACTTC.

Judged by abundance, this clone is medium-sized. CDR3 loop: CASSLRQGAESNQPQHF. The DNA for the CDR3 is TGTGCCAGCAGCCTCCGACAGGGGGCGGAGAGCAATCAGCCCCAGCATTTT. This sequence joins TRBV7-2 and TRBJ1-5, with 10 bases lining up with TRBD1. Germline CDR1 reads SGHTA; CDR2 reads FQGNSA. The length of the CDR3 is 17 residues. J was trimmed by 1 base and V by 5 bases; bases with no gene match: 8.

This chain uses TRBV25-1 with TRBJ2-1; 8 bases fit TRBD2. The germline CDR1 and CDR2 sequences are MGHDK and SYGVNS. After removal of 0 bases from V and 14 bases from J, the junction contained 6 bases not matched to a gene. The CDR3 has 13 amino acids. CDR3 sequence reads: CASSEYKREGKFF. The CDR3 DNA is TGTGCCAGCAGTGAATACAAACGGGAGGGCAAGTTCTTC.

V gene TRBV6-5 combines with J gene TRBJ2-5, with 7 bases that match TRBD2. Losses at the gene ends were 7 bases for V and 5 bases for J; bases not matched to a gene: 13. CDR1 is MNHEY and CDR2 is SVGAGI in the germline V gene. The CDR3 length is 15 residues. The CDR3 loop reads CASMTNGGSRETQYF. In nucleotides, the CDR3 is TGTGCCAGCATGACTAACGGGGGGTCGAGGGAGACCCAGTACTTC.

The chain couples TRBV5-1 to TRBJ2-3, with 7 bases lining up with TRBD2. The germline V gene encodes CDR1 SGHRS and CDR2 YFSETQ. Trimming cost V 1 base and J 7 bases; bases outside gene matches: 6. CDR3 length: 14 amino acids. The CDR3 coding sequence is TGCGCCAGCAGCTTGACCAGCGGGAAAAATACGCAGTATTTT. This encodes CASSLTSGKNTQYF.

This clone came up a few times. This chain joins TRBV9 and TRBJ1-1, with D possibly being TRBD1 (6 bases). Per germline, CDR1 SGDLS and CDR2 YYNGEE. V lost 3 bases, J lost 5 bases, and 11 bases lay in between. The CDR3 spans 13 residues. CDR3 nucleotides: TGTGCCAGCAGCGAGACAGGAGGAACTGAAGCTTTCTTT. It translates to CASSETGGTEAFF. The entire variable domain, with the rest obtained from reference TRBV9 and TRBJ1-1, is as follows: DSGVTQTPKHLITATGQRVTLRCSPRSGDLSVYWYQQSLDQGLQFLIQYYNGEERAKGNILERFSAQQFPDLHSELNLSSLELGDSALYFCASSETGGTEAFFGQGTRLTVV.

The chain has TRBV29-1 and TRBJ2-1; TRBD2 agrees at 14 bases. V dropped 0 bases and J dropped 7; count of bases not matched to a gene: 20. The CDR3 runs to 21 residues. CDR1 SQVTM and CDR2 ANQGSEA come from the germline V gene. This CDR3 reads CSVEEVGGLGTSGGGRNEQFF. CDR3 coding DNA: TGCAGCGTTGAAGAGGTGGGGGGTTTAGGGACTAGCGGGGGCGGTAGGAATGAGCAGTTCTTC.

The V and J genes are TRBV2 and TRBJ2-2, with 8 bases that match TRBD1. The CDR3 length is 15 residues. Germline loops: CDR1 SNHLY, CDR2 FYNNEI. V gave up 6 bases and J gave up 5 bases; unmatched junction bases: 8. CDR3 bases: TGTGCCAGCAGGATGGGGACAGGAGAGACCGGGGAGCTGTTTTTT. Protein sequence: CASRMGTGETGELFF. Filled out from reference TRBV2 and TRBJ2-2, the complete variable domain reads EPEVTQTPSHQVTQMGQEVILRCVPISNHLYFYWYRQILGQKVEFLVSFYNNEISEKSEIFDDQFSVERPDGSNFTLKIRSTKLEDSAMYFCASRMGTGETGELFFGEGSRLTVL.

The chain links TRBV7-3 to TRBJ2-3; 9 nucleotides match TRBD2. Looked up from germline, CDR1 is SGHTA and CDR2 is FQGTGA. The CDR3 sequence is 15 residues long. With 2 bases clipped from V and 1 base from J, the junction kept 1 base outside the gene matches. The CDR3 here is CASSLASGGTDTQYF. The CDR3 nucleotides are TGTGCCAGCAGCTTAGCTAGCGGGGGCACAGATACGCAGTATTTT.

V gene TRBV6-1 combines with J gene TRBJ2-1; TRBD2 matches 9 bases. There are 18 residues in the CDR3. Looked up from germline, CDR1 is MNHNS and CDR2 is SASEGT. The V segment lost 4 bases and the J segment 0 bases; nucleotides outside the gene matches: 10. The CDR3 loop reads CASSGGGLAGSSYNEQFF. The CDR3 DNA follows: TGTGCCAGCAGTGGAGGGGGGCTAGCGGGGAGCTCCTACAATGAGCAGTTCTTC.

The chain couples TRBV28 to TRBJ1-2; TRBD1 is a possible D gene (5 bases). There are 12 residues in the CDR3. V was clipped by 8 bases and J by 5 bases, with 12 bases between them. CDR1 is MDHEN, CDR2 SYDVKM, per germline. This CDR3 is CASSLQGYGYTF. The CDR3 DNA reads as TGTGCCAGCTCACTTCAGGGATATGGCTACACCTTC.

The rearrangement links TRBV14 to TRBJ1-1; no firm D call. V was shortened by 3 bases and J by 1 base, with 3 bases between the two germline ends. This CDR3 is built from 12 residues. From germline, CDR1 is SGHDN and CDR2 FVKESK. The CDR3 here is CASSHQNTEAFF. The DNA for the CDR3 is TGTGCCAGCAGCCACCAGAACACTGAAGCTTTCTTT.